This T cell receptor beta chain was documented in a study of beta chain features in type 1 diabetes. CDR3 size: 14 residues. The V gene end was trimmed by 2 bases and the J gene end by 7 bases; junction bases not matched to a gene: 3. CDR1 is MDHEN, CDR2 SYDVKM, per germline. This clone occurred many times. The antigen is unknown. What was sequenced were expressed TCRB transcripts, since all of the isolated RNA had been reverse transcribed. Assay: immunoSEQ multiplex PCR; the TCRdb copy retains only in-frame clones and omits some. The repertoire consists of 300,000 to 400,000 clones, with around 10% occurring once and the leading ten covering approximately 0.55%. Broader study findings: TCRB CDR3s were moderately but significantly shorter in Type 1 diabetes patients in all four CD4+ subsets.

This TCR derives from a man aged 25-45 years with type 1 diabetes. The sample comprised central memory CD4+ T cells from blood. This chain uses TRBV28 with TRBJ2-3, with 10 bases matching TRBD2. As DNA, the CDR3 is TGTGCCAGCAGTTTAAGTAGCGGGAGGAATACGCAGTATTTT. This codes for CASSLSSGRNTQYF.